One sample yielded the 13 T cell receptor beta chains listed below, sequenced in a study of cytomegalovirus exposure and HLA in healthy donors (dated by TCRdb to between 2016 and 2019). Libraries were constructed by the immunoSEQ multiplex PCR assay. The multiplex PCR relied on a mix of 60 forward primers for TCR Vbeta segments and 13 reverse primers for TCR Jbeta segments. This is the immuneACCESS table as TCRdb keeps it, with only in-frame sequences that have V and J called. A part of the clones is gone; compared with another copy, unresolved V genes explain less than half, and the rest is unexplained. The sample table shows roughly 70,000 clones, and roughly four fifths are seen once. The top ten clones comprise around 12% of the sample. What was sequenced was PBMCs. These receptors all stem from an older man in good health and CMV-seronegative.

This clone appeared a few times. CDR3 coding DNA: TGTGCCAGTAGGGCCCTTGGGGGGGCCGGGGCCAACGTCCTGACTTTC. Encoded protein: CASRALGGAGANVLTF. The chain links TRBV19 to TRBJ2-6; possible D gene TRBD2, 7 bases. Germline V gene lookup returns CDR1 LNHDA and CDR2 SQIVND (reference sequence). Trimming pared 6 bases from V and 4 bases from J, leaving 16 bases between. CDR3 length equals 16 residues.

The chain uses TRBV7-2 and TRBJ2-7; D is possibly TRBD1 (6 bases). Trimming pared 2 bases from V and 6 bases from J, leaving 17 bases between. Germline CDR1 reads SGHTA; CDR2 reads FQGNSA. The CDR3 is 15 residues long. The CDR3 reads CASSLQPVRGGEQYF. CDR3 nucleotide sequence: TGTGCCAGCAGCTTACAACCGGTTAGAGGGGGCGAGCAGTACTTC.

The rearrangement uses TRBV7-2 and TRBJ1-2; 8 nucleotides line up with TRBD1. Germline V gene lookup returns CDR1 SGHTA and CDR2 FQGNSA. The CDR3 has 15 residues. Trimming at V came to 1 base and at J to 5 bases, leaving 6 bases not matched to a gene. The CDR3 spells CASSLVGRGHYGYTF. The DNA for the CDR3 is TGTGCCAGCAGCTTAGTAGGCAGGGGGCATTATGGCTACACCTTC.

This clone has only one observation. CDR3 in amino acids: CASKPGGFGNTIYF. DNA of the CDR3: TGTGCCAGCAAACCTGGGGGGTTTGGAAACACCATATATTTT. This sequence joins TRBV27 and TRBJ1-3, with D tentatively TRBD1 (5 bases). The CDR3 has 14 residues. Deletions cut 7 bases from V and 3 bases from J, with 13 bases between. CDR1 MNHEY and CDR2 SMNVEV come from the germline V gene (reference sequence).

A few counts support this clone. This chain connects TRBV9 to TRBJ2-5, with TRBD2 identical over 10 bases. Germline V lookup: CDR1 SGDLS, CDR2 YYNGEE. The J segment lost 2 bases and the V segment lost 3 bases, leaving 4 bases of the junction unmatched. This CDR3 comprises 15 residues. The CDR3 sequence is CASSGSGRPQETQYF. The CDR3 DNA reads TGTGCCAGCAGCGGTAGCGGGAGGCCACAAGAGACCCAGTACTTC.

The sample holds one count of this clone. The chain employs TRBV6-5 and TRBJ1-5, with 7 bases lining up with TRBD1. The V and J ends lost 4 bases and 4 bases, in that order; junction bases with no gene match: 4. CDR3 size: 14 residues. The germline gives CDR1 MNHEY, CDR2 SVGAGI. DNA of the CDR3: TGTGCCAGCAGTTTACGGACAGGTAATCAGCCCCAGCATTTT. Translating it yields CASSLRTGNQPQHF.

J is TRBJ2-1 and V is TRBV29-1, with TRBD1 identical over 9 bases. Germline lookup yields CDR1 SQVTM and CDR2 ANQGSEA. J lost 3 bases, V lost 7 bases, and 4 bases had no gene match. The length of the CDR3 is 13 residues. In nucleotides, the CDR3 is TGCAGCGCTCTGGGACAGGGCTACAATGAGCAGTTCTTC. It yields the protein CSALGQGYNEQFF.

The chain combines TRBV6-5 with TRBJ2-1; 8 bases are shared with TRBD1. This CDR3 is built from 15 residues. Germline V CDR1 and CDR2: MNHEY, SVGAGI. The junction had 6 bases not matched to a gene; V was cut back by 2 bases and J by 6 bases. CDR3 nucleotides: TGTGCCAGCAGTTACGGGTCAGGGGGCTTCAATGAGCAGTTCTTC. It translates to CASSYGSGGFNEQFF.

This clone was recorded only once. V and J are TRBV7-2 and TRBJ2-7; 9 nucleotides agree with TRBD1. The V gene end was trimmed by 1 base and the J gene end by 1 base; junction bases not matched to a gene: 2. Germline V gives CDR1 SGHTA, CDR2 FQGNSA. CDR3 length: 15 amino acids. CDR3 sequence reads: CASSLGGTGSYEQYF. CDR3 bases: TGTGCCAGCAGCTTAGGGGGGACAGGGTCCTACGAGCAGTACTTC.

This clone was seen a few times. CDR3 DNA sequence: TGTGCCAGCAGCTTATTGGCCTGGGAGACCCAGTACTTC. Translating it yields CASSLLAWETQYF. This chain uses TRBV7-6 with TRBJ2-5; D gene unclear. The CDR3 length is 13 residues. Germline CDR1 SGHVS, CDR2 FNYEAQ. V was cut by 2 bases and J by 5 bases, with 9 bases left in between. The full variable domain, with the rest looked up from reference TRBV7-6 and TRBJ2-5, is GAGVSQSPRYKVTKRGQDVALRCDPISGHVSLYWYRQALGQGPEFLTYFNYEAQQDKSGLPNDRFSAERPEGSISTLTIQRTEQRDSAMYRCASSLLAWETQYFGPGTRLLVL.

The rearrangement joins TRBV30 to TRBJ2-7; 7 nucleotides agree with TRBD2. The CDR3 is 13 residues long. With V trimmed by 0 bases and J by 5 bases, 4 bases remained unmatched. The V gene's germline CDR1 is GTSNPN and CDR2 SVGIG (reference sequence). In DNA, the CDR3 is TGTGCCTGGAGTGTGGGAGGGGCCCACGAGCAGTACTTC. Translated, it gives CAWSVGGAHEQYF.

The rearrangement joins TRBV7-9 to TRBJ1-3; TRBD1 matches 7 bases. V lost 4 bases to trimming and J lost 0 bases; unmatched junction nucleotides: 9. The germline V gene encodes CDR1 SEHNR and CDR2 FQNEAQ (reference sequence). CDR3 size: 17 residues. The CDR3 loop reads CASSSVTGPISGNTIYF. CDR3 in DNA: TGTGCCAGCAGCTCCGTGACAGGGCCGATCTCTGGAAACACCATATATTTT.

The V gene is TRBV19, the J gene TRBJ2-3; D call uncertain. The CDR3 spans 13 residues. Germline CDR1 reads LNHDA; CDR2 reads SQIVND (reference sequence). Between the trimmed V and J ends, which lost 6 bases and 1 base, there was a span of 8 bases. Here the CDR3 reads CASRVVGTDTQYF. CDR3 DNA: TGTGCCAGTAGGGTAGTCGGCACAGATACGCAGTATTTT.